Only a few counts were recorded for the clone carrying this T cell receptor (beta chain). The antigen is unknown. These data originate in a study of CD8 T cell repertoires and HIV-1 epitope variants. Study in general: T cells were stimulated with Twenty-five Gag and Nef peptides separately. A 10-day culture received IL-2, IL-7 and IL-15 on days 3 and 7.

Here immunoSEQ multiplex PCR was the method, and the copy in TCRdb shows in-frame clones only, minus some. Altogether about 1,100 clones are present, roughly 68% being singletons, with the ten largest covering 44%. V lost 1 base and J lost 8, with 8 bases in between. Germline V gene lookup returns CDR1 MGHRA and CDR2 YSYEKL. The CDR3 covers 12 residues. This rearrangement joins TRBV4-1 to TRBJ1-1; weak D call: TRBD1 (6 bases). This clonotype originated in a male donor with HIV. The sample consisted of cultured CD8+ T cells derived from PBMCs. The CDR3 sequence is CASSQGTAEAFF. The CDR3 coding sequence is TGCGCCAGCAGCCAAGGGACAGCCGAAGCTTTCTTT.